Each of the 15 T cell receptor beta chains below was sequenced from the same sample in a study of post-analysis software for immune sequencing data (dated by TCRdb to 2013 to 2016). These receptors are not linked to any known antigen. Library preparation employed PCR. Sequencer: Illumina HiSeq 2500. To reduce PCR and sequencing biases, unique molecular identifiers were built into the TCR beta cDNA libraries. The raw public reads went through TCRdb reprocessing: fastp at Q25, MiXCR clone calling, in-frame beta chains kept. CDR3 protein sequences are deduplicated, and each keeps its most common genes and DNA. A total of some 700,000 distinct CDR3 sequences appear in this sample, approximately 60% of them only once. Of the sample, 11% is held by the ten largest clones. What the study reported, not specific to this receptor: Significantly higher frequencies in patients than in controls were found for five TRBV segments, including TRBV5-6, TRBV5-1 and TRBV20-1.

Material for sequencing was blood. These receptor sequences come from a girl aged 2 to 9 with multiple sclerosis.

This chain joins TRBV7-9 and TRBJ2-1; D is undetermined. Germline CDR1 SEHNR, CDR2 FQNEAQ (reference sequence). With 5 bases removed from V and 6 bases from J, the gap between germline ends came to 11 bases. CDR3 length: 13 residues. The DNA of the CDR3 is TGTGCCAGCAGCCAAAAGGTATTCAATGAGCAGTTCTTC. Translation gives CASSQKVFNEQFF.

The gene calls are TRBV29-1 and TRBJ1-1, with D possibly TRBD1 on 5 matching bases. The V gene lost 3 bases and the J gene lost 2 bases, with 10 bases spanning the gap. CDR1 is SQVTM, CDR2 ANQGSEA, per germline. This CDR3 comprises 13 residues. The CDR3 DNA reads TGCAGCGTTGATTCCGGGGGTAACACTGAAGCTTTCTTT. Its translation is CSVDSGGNTEAFF.

The chain couples TRBV13 to TRBJ2-1; D gene uncertain. The V end was cut by 8 bases, the J end by 4 bases, with 12 bases between. Germline lookup yields CDR1 PRHDT and CDR2 FYEKMQ (reference sequence). The CDR3 extends over 13 amino acids. The CDR3 bases are TGTGCCAGCGGACCATTAACGTACAATGAGCAGTTCTTC. Its protein is CASGPLTYNEQFF.

The genes are TRBV18 and TRBJ2-4; TRBD2 might be the D (5 bases). Gene TRBJ2-7 matches the end of the DNA better, so the J call may be wrong. CDR1 and CDR2 (germline): KGHSH, LQKENI. The CDR3 is 14 residues long. CDR3 sequence (DNA): TGTGCCAGCTCACCACCATCCCGGGGCTACGAGCAGTACTTC. Translation gives CASSPPSRGYEQYF.

This chain uses TRBV7-2 with TRBJ1-2; D not resolved. This CDR3 comprises 16 residues. Germline loops: CDR1 SGHTA, CDR2 FQGNSA. Trimming cost V 6 bases and J 4 bases, with 21 bases left between them. The CDR3 loop is CASSFSTSEPSYGYTF. The CDR3 region has the DNA TGTGCCAGCAGTTTTAGTACGTCAGAACCCTCCTATGGCTACACCTTC.

This clonotype came up a few times. The J gene is TRBJ2-1, the V gene TRBV4-3; no clear D gene. The V end was cut by 0 bases, the J end by 13 bases, with 13 bases between. CDR1 LGHNA and CDR2 YSLEER come from the germline V gene. This CDR3 region has 13 residues. The CDR3 nucleotides read TGCGCCAGCAGCCAAGATCGGACCTACACACAGTTCTTC. It is translated as CASSQDRTYTQFF.

V and J are TRBV29-1 and TRBJ2-5; D is ambiguous. V was cut by 3 bases and J by 5 bases, with 7 bases left in between. The CDR3 totals 11 residues. CDR1 is SQVTM and CDR2 is ANQGSEA in the germline V gene. CDR3 amino acids: CSVENGETQYF. The CDR3 coding sequence is TGCAGCGTTGAGAACGGGGAGACCCAGTACTTC. Full variable domain (missing parts from reference TRBV29-1 and TRBJ2-5): SAVISQKPSRDICQRGTSLTIQCQVDSQVTMMFWYRQQPGQSLTLIATANQGSEATYESGFVIDKFPISRPNLTFSTLTVSNMSPEDSSIYLCSVENGETQYFGPGTRLLVL.

This rearrangement joins TRBV29-1 to TRBJ2-7, with TRBD2 identical over 14 bases. The CDR3 extends over 14 amino acids. V shed 6 bases and J 2 bases; nucleotides not matched to a gene: 3. Germline CDR1 reads SQVTM; CDR2 reads ANQGSEA. The CDR3 loop reads CSVVTSGRAYEQYF. The CDR3 bases are TGCAGCGTCGTGACTAGCGGGAGGGCCTACGAGCAGTACTTC.

In its sample, this clonotype was seen a few times. V and J are TRBV6-1 and TRBJ1-6, with D unresolved. This CDR3 is built from 17 residues. Trimming cost V 2 bases and J 10 bases, with 21 bases left between them. Per germline, CDR1 MNHNS and CDR2 SASEGT. This CDR3 reads CASSEFDGLPGNSPLHF. Written as DNA, the CDR3 is TGTGCCAGCAGTGAATTTGACGGGTTACCAGGAAACTCACCCCTCCACTTT.

This chain uses TRBV5-5 with TRBJ2-3; maybe TRBD2 (7 bases). This CDR3 is 16 amino acids long. From germline, CDR1 is SGHKS and CDR2 YYEKEE (reference sequence). V was shortened by 4 bases and J by 4 bases, with 19 bases between the two germline ends. The CDR3 sequence is CASSPKGGIFPDTQYF. CDR3 DNA sequence: TGTGCCAGCAGCCCCAAGGGGGGGATTTTCCCAGATACGCAGTATTTT.

This clonotype was seen a handful of times. V usage is TRBV29-1 and J usage is TRBJ2-1; 14 bases line up with TRBD2. The CDR3 covers 13 residues. The V gene end was trimmed by 5 bases and the J gene end by 14 bases; junction bases not matched to a gene: 8. Germline assignment: CDR1 SQVTM and CDR2 ANQGSEA. The CDR3 is CSVTGTSGSGEFF. The CDR3 region has the DNA TGCAGCGTTACCGGGACTAGCGGGAGCGGGGAGTTCTTC.

This rearrangement joins TRBV10-2 to TRBJ2-2, with 10 bases matching TRBD2. The CDR3 extends over 17 amino acids. Per germline, CDR1 WSHSY and CDR2 SAAADI. V was clipped by 5 bases and J by 1 base; unmatched bases: 7. CDR3 amino acids: CASSRSGLALNTGELFF. CDR3 DNA sequence: TGCGCCAGCAGTAGGTCGGGACTAGCGCTGAACACCGGGGAGCTGTTTTTT.

This chain uses TRBV20-1 with TRBJ2-5; 8 bases agree with TRBD2. The CDR3 sequence is 15 residues long. The junction had 9 bases not matched to a gene; V was cut back by 5 bases and J by 1 base. Germline CDR1 and CDR2: DFQATT and SNEGSKA (reference sequence). The DNA of the CDR3 is TGCAGTGCTTTCCGTATGCGGGGGGCCCAAGAGACCCAGTACTTC. Its protein product is CSAFRMRGAQETQYF.

There are a few counts of this clonotype. The chain employs TRBV27 and TRBJ2-3; D is undetermined. Germline V gene data show CDR1 as MNHEY and CDR2 as SMNVEV (reference sequence). Trimming shortened V by 0 bases and J by 0 bases, and 10 bases separated the two germline ends. The CDR3 loop spans 16 amino acids. The CDR3 nucleotides read TGTGCCAGCAGTTTATCAGGGATAGCTAGCACAGATACGCAGTATTTT. It is translated as CASSLSGIASTDTQYF.

The rearrangement joins TRBV20-1 to TRBJ2-7; D perhaps matches TRBD1 (6 bases). This CDR3 has 17 amino acids. Germline lookup yields CDR1 DFQATT and CDR2 SNEGSKA (reference sequence). V dropped 3 bases and J dropped 2 bases, with 23 bases sitting between them. The CDR3 nucleotides read TGCAGTGCTAGTGGAACCGACCCTCGGCAGGGGCCCTACGAGCAGTACTTC. Its protein product is CSASGTDPRQGPYEQYF.